The 30 T cell receptor beta chains below were found in one sample sequenced in a study of CD8 T cells in ankylosing spondylitis. Using its own MiXCR run on the 5' RACE reads, TCRdb lists one record per CDR3 protein. The top ten clones hold approximately 11% of a sample with 150,000 to 200,000 distinct CDR3 sequences, 10% to 15% of them seen once. Sequenced input: blood, either unsorted or a sorted T cell fraction (not recorded which). The source is a female donor with ankylosing spondylitis or in good health (not recorded which).

This rearrangement joins TRBV7-3 to TRBJ2-1, with 8 positions matching TRBD1. This CDR3 comprises 12 residues. Germline V gene lookup returns CDR1 SGHTA and CDR2 FQGTGA. J gave up 5 bases and V 7 bases, and 1 base lay outside the gene matches. The CDR3 loop reads CASTDRDNEQFF. DNA for the CDR3: TGTGCCAGCACGGACAGGGACAATGAGCAGTTCTTC.

This clonotype appeared many times. This chain connects TRBV4-2 to TRBJ2-1; the match to TRBD2 covers 8 bases. CDR1 is LGHNA, CDR2 YNFKEQ, per germline. After removal of 1 base from V and 5 bases from J, the junction contained 4 bases not matched to a gene. The CDR3 is 15 residues long. CDR3 amino acids: CASSQGGRTHNEQFF. The CDR3 coding sequence is TGTGCCAGCAGCCAAGGCGGGAGGACTCACAATGAGCAGTTCTTC.

The chain carries TRBV29-1 and TRBJ1-1; a possible D gene is TRBD1 (5 bases). The CDR3 sequence is 12 residues long. The ends were cut back, 1 base at V and 4 bases at J, with 7 bases in the middle. Germline V gene data show CDR1 as SQVTM and CDR2 as ANQGSEA. CDR3 sequence: CSVEGGTTEAFF. CDR3 nucleotides: TGCAGCGTTGAAGGGGGGACCACTGAAGCTTTCTTT.

This clonotype was counted a single time. The V call is TRBV6-1, the J call TRBJ1-3; possible D gene TRBD1, 6 bases. V was cut by 5 bases and J by 4 bases, with 15 bases left in between. This CDR3 contains 15 residues. CDR1 is MNHNS and CDR2 is SASEGT in the germline V gene. The chain's CDR3 is CASSPEVTGGNTIYF. The CDR3 nucleotides read TGTGCCAGCAGTCCCGAGGTTACAGGGGGAAACACCATATATTTT.

This clonotype appeared many times. This rearrangement joins TRBV3-1 to TRBJ1-3, with a possible D match to TRBD1 (6 bases). The CDR3 covers 15 residues. From germline, CDR1 is LGHDT and CDR2 YNNKEL (reference sequence). The V end lost 4 bases, the J end lost 2 bases, and 12 bases lay between the germline ends. CDR3 amino acids: CASSLITGTGNTIYF. As DNA, the CDR3 is TGTGCCAGCAGCCTAATAACAGGGACTGGAAACACCATATATTTT.

This clonotype appeared many times. This chain links TRBV27 with TRBJ1-5; D is possibly TRBD1 (5 bases). The CDR3 consists of 14 residues. The germline V and J ends were trimmed by 4 bases and 2 bases, with 9 bases remaining between them. The germline gives CDR1 MNHEY, CDR2 SMNVEV (reference sequence). DNA for the CDR3: TGTGCCAGCAGTTCGATGGGGCGCAATCAGCCCCAGCATTTT. Its translation is CASSSMGRNQPQHF.

J is TRBJ1-1 and V is TRBV29-1; D unclear. Germline assignment: CDR1 SQVTM and CDR2 ANQGSEA. The CDR3 consists of 13 residues. The V gene lost 4 bases and the J gene lost 5 bases, with 14 bases spanning the gap. This CDR3 reads CSVGRLGLTEAFF. The DNA for the CDR3 is TGCAGCGTTGGGAGACTCGGGCTGACTGAAGCTTTCTTT.

The table lists this clonotype with many counts. The chain employs TRBV7-8 and TRBJ2-2; D unclear. Germline-derived CDR1 and CDR2 are SGHVS and FQNEAQ. This CDR3 spans 13 amino acids. Trimming stripped 2 bases from V and 5 bases from J, with 6 bases between. The CDR3 here is CASSLRWTGELFF. The CDR3 nucleotides are TGTGCCAGCAGCTTAAGGTGGACCGGGGAGCTGTTTTTT.

This clonotype has only a few counts. V usage is TRBV20-1 and J usage is TRBJ1-2, with TRBD1 as a possible D gene (5 bases). The V gene's germline CDR1 is DFQATT and CDR2 SNEGSKA (reference sequence). Deletions cut 0 bases from V and 5 bases from J, with 16 bases between. The CDR3 extends over 15 amino acids. The CDR3 is CSARDLDGGKYGYTF. As DNA, the CDR3 is TGCAGTGCTAGAGATCTCGACGGGGGGAAATATGGCTACACCTTC.

This clonotype showed up many times. The chain joins TRBV13 to TRBJ1-1; D call uncertain. This CDR3 spans 11 amino acids. Germline V lookup: CDR1 PRHDT, CDR2 FYEKMQ (reference sequence). V was trimmed by 1 base and J by 10 bases, leaving 7 bases between them. The CDR3 bases are TGTGCCAGCAGCTTAGTGGTGGGAGCTTTCTTT. It specifies CASSLVVGAFF. Full variable domain (missing parts from reference TRBV13 and TRBJ1-1): AAGVIQSPRHLIKEKRETATLKCYPIPRHDTVYWYQQGPGQDPQFLISFYEKMQSDKGSIPDRFSAQQFSDYHSELNMSSLELGDSALYFCASSLVVGAFFGQGTRLTVV.

This clonotype was found many times. The rearrangement uses TRBV4-3 and TRBJ2-1; 9 bases are a match to TRBD2. The CDR3 runs 16 residues. V shed 0 bases, J shed 7 bases, and the junction held 7 bases outside the gene matches. Germline V gives CDR1 LGHNA, CDR2 YSLEER. The CDR3 sequence: CASSQDSLAGLNEQFF. CDR3 bases: TGCGCCAGCAGCCAAGATAGCCTAGCGGGACTTAATGAGCAGTTCTTC.

This clonotype appeared a few times. The genes are TRBV7-8 and TRBJ2-3; D possibly corresponds to TRBD2 (5 bases). Trimming removed 1 base at V and 3 bases at J, with 11 bases between. Per germline, CDR1 SGHVS and CDR2 FQNEAQ. This CDR3 has 15 residues. CDR3 nucleotide sequence: TGTGCCAGCAGCTTAGTAGGACTCACAACAGATACGCAGTATTTT. Translation: CASSLVGLTTDTQYF.

The table lists this clonotype with many counts. The chain couples TRBV4-1 to TRBJ2-1; D not resolved. This CDR3 region has 13 residues. V lost 3 bases and J 5 bases, leaving 8 bases between the germline ends. Germline lookup yields CDR1 MGHRA and CDR2 YSYEKL. CDR3 residues: CASSHDHDNEQFF. The CDR3 coding sequence is TGCGCCAGCAGCCACGACCACGACAATGAGCAGTTCTTC.

This clonotype has more than one count but fewer than ten. The chain recombines TRBV7-2 with TRBJ1-5; D call uncertain. CDR1 is SGHTA and CDR2 is FQGNSA in the germline V gene. This CDR3 region has 16 residues. V lost 1 base and J lost 2, with 12 bases in between. CDR3 sequence reads: CASSLVMGSGNQPQHF. In DNA, the CDR3 is TGTGCCAGCAGCTTAGTCATGGGATCGGGCAATCAGCCCCAGCATTTT.

This clonotype came up many times. The J gene is TRBJ2-5, the V gene TRBV7-9, with 8 bases fitting TRBD1. The CDR3 extends over 15 amino acids. Germline CDR1 reads SEHNR; CDR2 reads FQNEAQ (reference sequence). Trimming cost V 5 bases and J 3 bases; bases outside gene matches: 8. This CDR3 is CASSPRQGREETQYF. CDR3 DNA sequence: TGTGCCAGCAGCCCACGACAGGGGCGAGAAGAGACCCAGTACTTC.

This clonotype was observed many times. This CDR3 is CASSFASGSFTGELFF. CDR3 nucleotides: TGTGCCAGCAGTTTCGCTAGCGGGAGTTTTACCGGGGAGCTGTTTTTT. The chain combines TRBV6-5 with TRBJ2-2; 10 positions match TRBD2. Unmatched junction bases numbered 7, after V lost 4 bases and J lost 5 bases. Germline V lookup: CDR1 MNHEY, CDR2 SVGAGI. This CDR3 contains 16 residues.

The rearrangement links TRBV2 to TRBJ2-1; tentatively, D is TRBD2 (6 bases). The germline V and J ends were trimmed by 6 bases and 1 base, with 10 bases remaining between them. CDR1 and CDR2 (germline): SNHLY, FYNNEI. The CDR3 has 14 residues. Here the CDR3 reads CASRRRASYNEQFF. For the CDR3, the DNA is TGTGCCAGCAGGAGGAGGGCTTCCTACAATGAGCAGTTCTTC.

This clonotype appeared many times. The chain uses TRBV19 and TRBJ1-5, with TRBD1 as a possible D gene (6 bases). The V and J ends lost 3 bases and 5 bases respectively, with 11 bases between them. CDR1 and CDR2 (germline): LNHDA, SQIVND (reference sequence). The CDR3 length is 14 residues. The CDR3 region is CASSMGRGDQPQHF. The CDR3 DNA reads TGTGCCAGTAGTATGGGCAGGGGAGATCAGCCCCAGCATTTT.

This clonotype was seen ten or more times. This rearrangement joins TRBV3-1 to TRBJ2-2; 7 bases are shared with TRBD2. The germline V gene encodes CDR1 LGHDT and CDR2 YNNKEL (reference sequence). The junction had 3 bases not matched to a gene; V was cut back by 1 base and J by 4 bases. The CDR3 totals 15 residues. The CDR3 is CASSQGGGSTGELFF. In nucleotides, the CDR3 is TGTGCCAGCAGCCAAGGGGGGGGATCCACCGGGGAGCTGTTTTTT.

There are many counts of this clonotype. This chain connects TRBV19 to TRBJ2-2; 9 bases agree with TRBD1. J lost 15 bases, V lost 9 bases, and 8 bases had no gene match. CDR3 length: 11 residues. Per the germline V gene, CDR1 is LNHDA and CDR2 is SQIVND (reference sequence). This CDR3 reads CASLGQGGLFF. CDR3 in DNA: TGTGCCAGCCTGGGACAGGGAGGGTTGTTTTTT.

This clonotype was seen repeatedly, ten times or more. CDR3 DNA: TGTGCCAGCAGTGACTCGGGCGGGAGCGGCACAGATACGCAGTATTTT. This translates into CASSDSGGSGTDTQYF. J is TRBJ2-3 and V is TRBV6-4, with 7 positions matching TRBD2. CDR1 and CDR2 (germline): MRHNA, SNTAGT. The CDR3 extends over 16 amino acids. Germline trimming cut 0 bases from V and 1 base from J; bases unmatched to any gene: 4.

CDR3 amino acids: CASSLVGTGNYGYTF. CDR3 in DNA: TGTGCCAGCAGCTTAGTAGGGACGGGGAACTATGGCTACACCTTC. The chain combines TRBV7-2 with TRBJ1-2, with a weak D call TRBD1 (5 bases). CDR1 is SGHTA, CDR2 FQGNSA, per germline. The CDR3 sequence is 15 residues long. The ends were cut back, 1 base at V and 2 bases at J, with 11 bases in the middle. Full variable domain (missing parts from reference TRBV7-2 and TRBJ1-2): GAGVSQSPSNKVTEKGKDVELRCDPISGHTALYWYRQSLGQGLEFLIYFQGNSAPDKSGLPSDRFSAERTGGSVSTLTIQRTQQEDSAVYLCASSLVGTGNYGYTFGSGTRLTVV.

This clonotype came up many times. J is TRBJ1-1 and V is TRBV28, with D uncertain. Germline V lookup: CDR1 MDHEN, CDR2 SYDVKM. V was trimmed by 5 bases and J by 1 base, leaving 11 bases between them. This CDR3 is 14 amino acids long. CDR3 sequence: CASSAPRGNTEAFF. CDR3 DNA: TGTGCCAGCAGTGCACCCCGGGGGAACACTGAAGCTTTCTTT.

The chain is built from TRBV20-1 and TRBJ2-7, with TRBD2 as a possible D gene (7 bases). Trimming took 1 base from V and 5 from J, leaving 9 bases between them. CDR3 length: 12 amino acids. Germline V lookup: CDR1 DFQATT, CDR2 SNEGSKA (reference sequence). CDR3 DNA: TGCAGTGCTAGAGTAGGGGGGGACGAGCAGTACTTC. It translates to CSARVGGDEQYF.

This chain links TRBV20-1 with TRBJ2-1; TRBD2 matches 9 bases. Germline V gene lookup returns CDR1 DFQATT and CDR2 SNEGSKA (reference sequence). The CDR3 covers 14 residues. V was clipped by 1 base and J by 8 bases; unmatched bases: 6. The CDR3 coding sequence is TGCAGTGCTAGAGGTAGCGGGAGTATAGATGAGCAGTTCTTC. This sequence encodes CSARGSGSIDEQFF.

This clonotype appeared a few times. This chain joins TRBV7-2 and TRBJ1-1; D remains unclear. This CDR3 region has 12 residues. V lost 3 bases, J lost 8 bases, and 10 bases lay in between. CDR1 and CDR2 (germline): SGHTA, FQGNSA. The CDR3 sequence: CASSFSETEAFF. DNA for the CDR3: TGTGCCAGCAGCTTCTCTGAGACAGAAGCTTTCTTT.

This clonotype was counted only a few times. This sequence joins TRBV6-2 or TRBV6-3 and TRBJ2-7; TRBD2 matches at 7 bases. CDR1 is MNHEY, CDR2 SVGEGT, per germline. J lost 4 bases, V lost 9 bases, and 15 bases had no gene match. The CDR3 is 15 amino acids. The CDR3 DNA reads as TGTGCCAGTACCCTCCGGGACTCGGGGGGATACGAGCAGTACTTC. Protein sequence: CASTLRDSGGYEQYF.

The chain links TRBV18 to TRBJ1-1, with 7 bases identical to TRBD1. The CDR3 covers 15 residues. V shed 5 bases, J shed 0 bases, and the junction held 6 bases outside the gene matches. In germline, CDR1 is KGHSH, CDR2 LQKENI. In DNA, the CDR3 is TGTGCCAGCTCATCCCTGGACAGGATGAACACTGAAGCTTTCTTT. Its translation: CASSSLDRMNTEAFF.

The chain carries TRBV10-3 and TRBJ1-5; D ambiguous. Germline V gene sequence: CDR1 ENHRY, CDR2 SYGVKD. V lost 3 bases to trimming and J lost 1 base, with 7 bases between them. This CDR3 is built from 14 residues. The CDR3 spells CAISEVQSNQPQHF. The CDR3 DNA reads as TGTGCCATCAGTGAAGTACAGAGCAATCAGCCCCAGCATTTT.

V gene TRBV5-1 combines with J gene TRBJ2-5, with 11 bases fitting TRBD2. Germline assignment: CDR1 SGHRS and CDR2 YFSETQ. V shed 4 bases and J 3 bases; nucleotides not matched to a gene: 8. This CDR3 has 16 residues. Here the CDR3 DNA reads TGCGCCAGCAGCCTCCAGACTAGCGGGGCCGAAGAGACCCAGTACTTC. This encodes CASSLQTSGAEETQYF. The full variable domain, completed using reference TRBV5-1 and TRBJ2-5, is KAGVTQTPRYLIKTRGQQVTLSCSPISGHRSVSWYQQTPGQGLQFLFEYFSETQRNKGNFPGRFSGRQFSNSRSEMNVSTLELGDSALYLCASSLQTSGAEETQYFGPGTRLLVL.